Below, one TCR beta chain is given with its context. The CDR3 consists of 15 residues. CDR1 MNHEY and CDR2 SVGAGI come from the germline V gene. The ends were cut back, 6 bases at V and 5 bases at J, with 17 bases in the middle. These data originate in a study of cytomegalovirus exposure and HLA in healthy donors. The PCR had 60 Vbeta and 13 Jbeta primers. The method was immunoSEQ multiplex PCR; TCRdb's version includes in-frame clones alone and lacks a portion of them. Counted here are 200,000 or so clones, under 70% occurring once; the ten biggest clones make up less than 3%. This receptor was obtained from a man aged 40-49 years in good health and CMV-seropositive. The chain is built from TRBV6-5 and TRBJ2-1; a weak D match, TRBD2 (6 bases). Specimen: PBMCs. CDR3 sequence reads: CASRSGSLGHNEQFF. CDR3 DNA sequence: TGTGCCAGCAGGTCCGGGAGCCTAGGCCACAATGAGCAGTTCTTC.